This section outlines one T cell receptor beta chain sequence together with its context. Unmatched junction bases numbered 10, after V lost 5 bases and J lost 4 bases. Germline loops: CDR1 SEHNR, CDR2 FQNEAQ (reference sequence). The CDR3 is 16 residues long. In the source study's methods: Researchers report that nucleated cell counts were estimated from reference gene primer amplification. Clones were read by immunoSEQ multiplex PCR, and TCRdb kept only the in-frame ones, dropping some. The V and J calls and clone size come from that table; D and trimming were worked out from the DNA. The repertoire holds more than 85,000 clones, with approximately 82% as singletons. The source of the sample is a study of blood T cell repertoires in COVID-19. Overall study: PBMCs, B-cell-depleted T cells, or T cells were the source of the cDNA or gDNA that made up the material.

The V call is TRBV7-9, the J call TRBJ2-1; 8 nucleotides line up with TRBD1. The TCR sequence derives from a woman aged 80 or older with active or convalescent COVID-19. Sequenced material: peripheral blood. In DNA form, the CDR3 reads TGTGCCAGCAGCCCCTCAGGGGGCATACGATACAATGAGCAGTTCTTC. Protein: CASSPSGGIRYNEQFF.